This TCR beta chain was recovered during a study of beta chain features in type 1 diabetes. Expressed TCRB transcripts were sequenced because the isolated RNA had all been reverse transcribed beforehand. Sequencing was performed with immunoSEQ multiplex PCR; in TCRdb, only in-frame clones are kept and a portion is missing. The table records 600,000 to 750,000 clones, 9.5% to 15% of them present only once. Findings and caveats of the study: When Type 1 diabetes patients were examined, their TCRB CDR3s proved moderately but significantly shorter in all four CD4+ subsets. cDNA-based reads could over-represent cells with high TCR expression.

V lost 5 bases to trimming and J lost 2 bases; unmatched junction nucleotides: 12. This CDR3 comprises 19 residues. In germline, CDR1 is LGHNA, CDR2 YNFKEQ. This clone occurred a few times. Its antigen is as yet unknown. The receptor comes from a man aged 30-40 years with type 1 diabetes. Sequencing input: naive CD4+ T cells from blood. The chain recombines TRBV4-2 with TRBJ2-6, with TRBD1 matching over 10 bases. The CDR3 DNA is TGTGCCAGCAGCTTGCAAACGGGACAGGGGTTAACTGGGGCCAACGTCCTGACTTTC. Protein: CASSLQTGQGLTGANVLTF.